This TCR beta chain was sequenced in a study of blood T cell repertoires in COVID-19 (dated by TCRdb to 2019 to 2021). Regarding the complete study: Collaborator samples came from the United States, Italy and Spain and covered acute and convalescent phases of COVID-19. Sample metadata almost always included a de-identified subject ID, COVID-19 status, age in years and sex. The repertoires were made available in a free public database intended to serve as a resource for research on the immune response to SARS-CoV-2. The prospective study material was composed of cDNA or gDNA derived from T cells, B-cell-depleted T cells, or PBMCs. Where available, HLA class I and class II types were obtained from metadata supplied by the sample provider rather than from assay-based typing. The samples were drawn from the first 160 participants of the ongoing ImmuneRACE study and from roughly 1,300 subjects provided by 6 global collaborators. The dataset comprised deeply sampled blood TCRbeta repertoires from subjects exposed to, actively infected with, or recovered from COVID-19.

Broader findings and caveats from the paper: The quantity of clinical and demographic metadata differed by source and by participant and was supplied without curation.

Regarding this clone: Its recognized antigen is unknown. It has no much larger one-base neighbor in the sample; base qualities were not kept.

The collaborating institutions used their own protocols to collect whole blood in K2EDTA tubes. For TCRbeta analysis, collaborators shipped samples as frozen whole blood, isolated PBMCs, or DNA extracted from either of those sample types. TCRbeta CDR3 regions were amplified from genomic DNA using the immunoSEQ Assay, a bias-controlled multiplex PCR. For the original study's pipeline: Nucleated cell counts per sample were estimated from amplification of reference gene primers within the assay. To quantify the absolute abundance of each unique TCRbeta CDR3 rearrangement, sequence reads were collapsed and filtered. For each sample, productive Simpson clonality was calculated by taking the square root of Simpson's diversity index across productive rearrangements. Not all clones reach the TCRdb copy of this immuneACCESS table, which keeps in-frame sequences only. Checked studies attribute under half of the gap to unresolved V genes and leave the rest unexplained. That table gives V, J and clone size, and the DNA gave D and trimming. This sample holds approximately 25,000 clones; around four fifths were observed only once. The ten largest clones add up to over 12% of the sample.

CDR1 and CDR2, per the germline V gene (reference sequence), are MNHNY and SVGAGI. From the cysteine up to the phenylalanine, the CDR3 has a length of 16 residues. Only CDR3 DNA remains: 48 bases, in frame from the first base. V loses 0 bases at its end and J loses 1 base; junction bases beyond the gene matches: 4. This TCR was recovered from a man older than 75 with active or convalescent COVID-19. Sequencing input: peripheral blood. Here the chain combines TRBV6-6 and TRBJ2-3, with 7 junctional bases fitting TRBD2. The sequenced DNA is TGTGCCAGCAGTTACTCGCGACTAGCCCGCACAGATACGCAGTATTTT. Its coded protein is CASSYSRLARTDTQYF.